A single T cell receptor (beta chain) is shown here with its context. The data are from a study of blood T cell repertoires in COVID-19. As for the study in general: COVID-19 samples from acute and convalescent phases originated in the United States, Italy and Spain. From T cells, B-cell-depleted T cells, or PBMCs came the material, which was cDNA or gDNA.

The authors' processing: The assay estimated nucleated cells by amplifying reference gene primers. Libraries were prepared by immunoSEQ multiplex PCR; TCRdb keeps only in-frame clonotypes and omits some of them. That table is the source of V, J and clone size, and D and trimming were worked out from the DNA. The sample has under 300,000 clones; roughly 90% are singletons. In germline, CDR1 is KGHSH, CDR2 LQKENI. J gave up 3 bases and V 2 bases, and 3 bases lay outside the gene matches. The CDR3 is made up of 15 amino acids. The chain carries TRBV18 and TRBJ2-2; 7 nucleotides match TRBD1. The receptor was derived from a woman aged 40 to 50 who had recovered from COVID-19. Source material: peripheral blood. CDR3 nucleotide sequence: TGTGCCAGCTCACCAGACAGGGCCTACACCGGGGAGCTGTTTTTT. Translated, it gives CASSPDRAYTGELFF.